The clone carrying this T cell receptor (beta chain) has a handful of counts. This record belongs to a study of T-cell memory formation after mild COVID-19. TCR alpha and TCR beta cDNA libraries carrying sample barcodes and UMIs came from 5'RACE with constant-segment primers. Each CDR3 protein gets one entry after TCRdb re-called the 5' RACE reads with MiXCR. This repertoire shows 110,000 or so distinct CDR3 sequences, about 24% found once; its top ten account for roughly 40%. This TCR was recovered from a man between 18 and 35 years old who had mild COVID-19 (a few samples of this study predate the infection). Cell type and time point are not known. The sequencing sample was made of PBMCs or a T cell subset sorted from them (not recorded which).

Here the CDR3 DNA reads TGTGCCAGCAGCGTACGACTAGCGGGGGGAAGTACAGATACGCAGTATTTT. Amino acid sequence: CASSVRLAGGSTDTQYF. The chain carries TRBV9 and TRBJ2-3; 13 nucleotides match TRBD2. Germline-derived CDR1 and CDR2 are SGDLS and YYNGEE. The CDR3 loop spans 17 amino acids. The trim removed 1 base at V and 3 bases at J, leaving 5 bases unmatched.